Each of the 17 T cell receptor beta chains below was sequenced from the same sample in a study of regulatory T cells in long-lasting Graves disease. Time point of the sample: newly diagnosed GD, antithyroid drugs for less than 3 months. RNA extracted from PBMCs served as the sequencing template. Researchers made TCR beta libraries by using iRepertoire HTBI primers and running Arm-PCR on CDR3 regions. One entry per CDR3 protein results from TCRdb running MiXCR on the multiplex PCR reads. The sample lists about 530,000 distinct CDR3 sequences; about 16% were seen once. These same data were also listed under a study on T cells in Graves' hyperthyroidism and ophthalmopathy.

The input for sequencing was peripheral blood mononuclear cells (PBMCs), taken at new diagnosis, from a patient treated with antithyroid drugs. The receptors were gathered from a woman aged 35-60 years with Graves disease.

This rearrangement joins TRBV19 to TRBJ1-5; D might be TRBD1 (5 bases). This CDR3 has 13 amino acids. Deletions cut 8 bases from V and 7 bases from J, with 15 bases between. Germline CDR1 is LNHDA and CDR2 is SQIVND (reference sequence). CDR3 region: CASGPGVVQPQHF. CDR3 in DNA: TGTGCCAGTGGTCCGGGGGTTGTCCAGCCCCAGCATTTT.

The rearrangement joins TRBV7-2 to TRBJ2-1, with 10 bases matching TRBD1. The trim removed 1 base at V and 9 bases at J, leaving 6 bases unmatched. Germline values: CDR1 SGHTA, CDR2 FQGNSA. The CDR3 has 15 amino acids. CDR3 bases: TGTGCCAGCAGCTTAGTTGGGACAGGGGTTCTTGAGCAGTTCTTC. Translation: CASSLVGTGVLEQFF.

This clonotype was detected many times. The chain is built from TRBV20-1 and TRBJ1-4; weak D call: TRBD1 (5 bases). V was trimmed by 6 bases and J by 6 bases, leaving 14 bases between them. This CDR3 is built from 13 residues. Germline CDR1 and CDR2: DFQATT and SNEGSKA (reference sequence). In DNA form, the CDR3 reads TGCAGTGCCCCCGGGCAGGGAGATGAAAAACTGTTTTTT. Its translation: CSAPGQGDEKLFF.

This clonotype was seen ten or more times. The V and J genes are TRBV6-1 and TRBJ1-5; TRBD1 might be the D (6 bases). The CDR3 extends over 11 amino acids. V lost 10 bases to trimming and J lost 5 bases, with 9 bases between them. CDR1 is MNHNS, CDR2 SASEGT, per germline. The CDR3 DNA follows: TGTGCCAAAACAGGGCATCAGCCCCAGCATTTT. Translating gives CAKTGHQPQHF.

This clonotype occurred a few times. The chain is built from TRBV10-3 and TRBJ1-5; unclear D gene. Germline V lookup: CDR1 ENHRY, CDR2 SYGVKD. Trimming pared 2 bases from V and 6 bases from J, leaving 5 bases between. The CDR3 extends over 12 amino acids. This CDR3 is CAISESPQPQHF. The CDR3 nucleotides are TGTGCCATCAGTGAGAGTCCTCAGCCCCAGCATTTT.

This clonotype was detected ten times or more. The chain employs TRBV6-1 and TRBJ1-5, with 8 bases aligning to TRBD1. CDR3 length equals 14 residues. The V gene's germline CDR1 is MNHNS and CDR2 SASEGT. Trimming cost V 5 bases and J 5 bases; bases outside gene matches: 5. CDR3 loop: CASSIRQGYQPQHF. The CDR3, as DNA: TGTGCCAGCAGTATCCGACAGGGGTATCAGCCCCAGCATTTT.

This clonotype was counted ten times or more. The chain combines TRBV11-2 with TRBJ1-5; TRBD1 might be the D (6 bases). This CDR3 spans 13 amino acids. The germline V gene encodes CDR1 SGHAT and CDR2 FQNNGV. The germline V and J ends were trimmed by 6 bases and 4 bases, with 10 bases remaining between them. CDR3 sequence reads: CASSHGQNQPQHF. DNA for the CDR3: TGTGCCAGCAGTCACGGACAGAATCAGCCCCAGCATTTT.

In its sample, this clonotype was seen many times. The V call is TRBV2, the J call TRBJ1-2; 8 positions match TRBD1. The CDR3 covers 14 residues. The germline CDR1 and CDR2 sequences are SNHLY and FYNNEI. The ends lost 8 bases at V and 2 bases at J; junction bases unmatched: 7. CDR3 sequence: CASLVAGGNYGYTF. In DNA form, the CDR3 reads TGTGCCAGCCTTGTGGCAGGGGGCAACTATGGCTACACCTTC.

The table lists this clonotype with many counts. The chain recombines TRBV6-1 with TRBJ1-1, with a weak D call TRBD1 (5 bases). This CDR3 has 15 residues. Germline loops: CDR1 MNHNS, CDR2 SASEGT. Trimming shortened V by 6 bases and J by 0 bases, and 14 bases separated the two germline ends. The CDR3 region is CASSDNRLLNTEAFF. CDR3 DNA sequence: TGTGCCAGCAGCGACAACAGGCTATTGAACACTGAAGCTTTCTTT.

This clonotype has ten or more counts. The chain uses TRBV20-1 and TRBJ2-3; no clear D gene. V lost 0 bases to trimming and J lost 3 bases, with 4 bases between them. This CDR3 contains 12 residues. The germline V gene encodes CDR1 DFQATT and CDR2 SNEGSKA (reference sequence). As DNA, the CDR3 is TGCAGTGCTAGAGATCAGACAGATACGCAGTATTTT. It translates to CSARDQTDTQYF.

This clonotype was observed many times. The chain recombines TRBV20-1 with TRBJ2-7; the match to TRBD1 covers 9 bases. The CDR3 extends over 14 amino acids. The trim removed 3 bases at V and 0 bases at J, leaving 3 bases unmatched. Looked up from germline, CDR1 is DFQATT and CDR2 is SNEGSKA (reference sequence). This CDR3 is CSASGTGNSYEQYF. The DNA of the CDR3 is TGCAGTGCTAGCGGGACAGGGAACTCCTACGAGCAGTACTTC.

This clonotype was counted between two and nine times. This chain joins TRBV9 and TRBJ1-2; unclear D gene. Trimming pared 4 bases from V and 4 bases from J, leaving 14 bases between. The CDR3 length is 14 residues. Per the germline V gene, CDR1 is SGDLS and CDR2 is YYNGEE. CDR3 residues: CASSPRTVPYGYTF. As DNA, the CDR3 is TGTGCCAGCAGCCCCCGGACGGTCCCCTATGGCTACACCTTC.

Points on this clonotype: A clone one base away is much larger, so this may be a read error. V gene TRBV20-1 combines with J gene TRBJ2-7; 10 positions agree with TRBD2. This CDR3 comprises 16 residues. Germline values: CDR1 DFQATT, CDR2 SNEGSKA (reference sequence). CDR3 in amino acids: CSASKSWTSGLYVQYF. For the CDR3, the DNA is TGCAGTGCTAGTAAGTCGTGGACTAGCGGACTCTACGTGCAGTACTTC.

This clonotype showed up just a few times. V gene TRBV28 combines with J gene TRBJ2-7; 10 nucleotides line up with TRBD2. This CDR3 comprises 16 residues. Trimming at V came to 4 bases and at J to 1 base, leaving 7 bases not matched to a gene. Germline-derived CDR1 and CDR2 are MDHEN and SYDVKM. CDR3 bases: TGTGCCAGCAGTTCCAGCGGGGGGGCGCCTTCCTACGAGCAGTACTTC. It yields the protein CASSSSGGAPSYEQYF.

This clonotype was observed a handful of times. The chain uses TRBV7-3 and TRBJ1-2; D is undetermined. The V gene's germline CDR1 is SGHTA and CDR2 FQGTGA. The CDR3 is 16 amino acids. The V end lost 5 bases, the J end lost 4 bases, and 20 bases lay between the germline ends. CDR3 region: CASSPREMLSGYGYTF. In DNA form, the CDR3 reads TGTGCCAGCAGCCCCCGGGAGATGCTCTCGGGCTATGGCTACACCTTC. Based on the CDR3 plus reference TRBV7-3 and TRBJ1-2, the full variable domain is GAGVSQTPSNKVTEKGKYVELRCDPISGHTALYWYRQSLGQGPEFLIYFQGTGAADDSGLPNDRFFAVRPEGSVSTLKIQRTERGDSAVYLCASSPREMLSGYGYTFGSGTRLTVV.

The count of this clonotype is one. J is TRBJ2-7 and V is TRBV12-3 or TRBV12-4; 14 bases line up with TRBD2. Germline trimming cut 5 bases from V and 5 bases from J; bases unmatched to any gene: 8. There are 16 residues in the CDR3. The CDR3 DNA reads TGTGCCAGCAGTACATATGGACTAGCGGGGGGACACGAGCAGTACTTC. This encodes CASSTYGLAGGHEQYF.

The J gene is TRBJ1-6, the V gene TRBV7-2, with 7 bases identical to TRBD1. Unmatched junction bases numbered 6, after V lost 0 bases and J lost 10 bases. This CDR3 spans 15 amino acids. Germline CDR1 is SGHTA and CDR2 is FQGNSA. CDR3 residues: CASSLADRAWSPLHF. The CDR3 bases are TGTGCCAGCAGCTTAGCCGACAGGGCTTGGTCACCCCTCCACTTT.